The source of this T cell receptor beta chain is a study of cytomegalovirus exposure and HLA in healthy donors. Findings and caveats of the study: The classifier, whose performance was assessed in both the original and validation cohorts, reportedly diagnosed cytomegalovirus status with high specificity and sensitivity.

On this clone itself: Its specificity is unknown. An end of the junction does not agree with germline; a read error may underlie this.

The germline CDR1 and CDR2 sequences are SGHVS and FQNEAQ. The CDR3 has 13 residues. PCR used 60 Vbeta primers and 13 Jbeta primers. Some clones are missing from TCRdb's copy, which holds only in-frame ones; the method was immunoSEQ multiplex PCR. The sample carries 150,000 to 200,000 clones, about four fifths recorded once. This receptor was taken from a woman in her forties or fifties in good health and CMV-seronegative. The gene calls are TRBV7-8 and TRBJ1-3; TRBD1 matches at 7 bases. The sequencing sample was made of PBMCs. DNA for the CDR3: TGTGCCAGCAGCTTAGCTCGGCAGGGGGAATATTTTTTT. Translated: CASSLARQGEYFF.